The next 24 T cell receptor beta chains were all read from a single sample in a study of T cells expressing NK-cell markers. TCRdb re-called the 5' RACE reads, yielding one record per CDR3 amino acid sequence without DNA. This repertoire comprises some 390,000 distinct CDR3 sequences; its ten largest clones make up about 11%. The sequenced sample was blood T cells: a sorted CD56 or NKG2C T cell subset, CD4+ or CD8+ T cells, or bulk PBMC T cells (not recorded which). These receptors were taken from a woman between 45 and 65 years old in good health.

The chain couples TRBV5-1 to TRBJ2-2. Germline CDR1 reads SGHRS; CDR2 reads YFSETQ. This CDR3 comprises 13 residues. The CDR3 is CASSLGVSQGLFF.

V is TRBV6-6 and J is TRBJ1-2; lacking DNA, the TRBD1 call made by TCRdb goes unchecked. This CDR3 spans 14 amino acids. The germline CDR1 and CDR2 sequences are MNHNY and SVGAGI (reference sequence). The CDR3 reads CASSAIQGWSGYTF.

The chain employs TRBV6-6 and TRBJ1-5; TCRdb proposes TRBD1, but this gene call is untestable without DNA. In germline, CDR1 is MNHNY, CDR2 SVGAGI (reference sequence). CDR3 length: 14 residues. CDR3 loop: CASSPRGSGQPQHF.

The chain couples TRBV11-3 to TRBJ2-1; there is no DNA to check the TCRdb D call of TRBD2. CDR3 length equals 16 residues. Germline loops: CDR1 SGHNT, CDR2 YENEEA. CDR3 sequence: CASSLHRLLTYNEQFF.

The chain joins TRBV5-6 to TRBJ1-5; checking the TCRdb D call of TRBD1 is not possible without DNA. The V gene's germline CDR1 is SGHDT and CDR2 YYEEEE. The CDR3 is 14 residues long. CDR3 loop: CASSHRGAGQPQHF.

V and J are TRBV5-5 and TRBJ2-5; TCRdb's D call, TRBD1, is unchecked because there is no DNA. Germline V lookup: CDR1 SGHKS, CDR2 YYEKEE (reference sequence). This CDR3 has 14 residues. CDR3 in amino acids: CASSHDRVGETQYF.

The chain uses TRBV20-1 and TRBJ1-5; TCRdb designates TRBD1, a call that cannot be tested without DNA. CDR3 length: 16 residues. CDR1 is DFQATT and CDR2 is SNEGSKA in the germline V gene (reference sequence). The CDR3: CSAVGTGINSNQPQHF.

The chain uses TRBV7-9 and TRBJ2-7. In germline, CDR1 is SEHNR, CDR2 FQNEAQ (reference sequence). This CDR3 comprises 12 residues. The CDR3 region is CASSLAWDEQYF.

This chain joins TRBV12-3 or TRBV12-4 and TRBJ2-1; the TCRdb call, TRBD2, lacks DNA for checking. The CDR3 sequence is 16 residues long. CDR3 sequence: CASSRGGLAGYNEQFF.

The chain recombines TRBV9 with TRBJ2-7; TCRdb reports TRBD2, a call that lacks DNA to check it against. Germline assignment: CDR1 SGDLS and CDR2 YYNGEE. The CDR3 contains 17 residues. CDR3 sequence reads: CASSVDPSGSPVHEQYF.

V gene TRBV12-3 or TRBV12-4 combines with J gene TRBJ2-1; the D call of TRBD2 rests on TCRdb alone, since no DNA is present to check it. The CDR3 is made up of 14 amino acids. The CDR3 protein is CASSLGLDVSEQFF.

The V call is TRBV5-1, the J call TRBJ1-1; TCRdb's D gene call, TRBD1, goes unchecked for lack of DNA. The CDR3 length is 16 residues. CDR1 is SGHRS, CDR2 YFSETQ, per germline. The CDR3 region is CASSLKQGRLDTEAFF.

The chain combines TRBV2 with TRBJ2-7. Germline assignment: CDR1 SNHLY and CDR2 FYNNEI. The CDR3 is 12 amino acids. CDR3: CASSDVEYEQYF.

The rearrangement uses TRBV29-1 and TRBJ2-3; as DNA is missing, the TRBD2 call by TCRdb cannot be tested. Germline V gene data show CDR1 as SQVTM and CDR2 as ANQGSEA. CDR3 length: 16 residues. This chain's CDR3 is CSVRGLAGGPTDTQYF.

The chain is built from TRBV20-1 and TRBJ2-3; without DNA, the TCRdb call of TRBD1 cannot be checked. The V gene's germline CDR1 is DFQATT and CDR2 SNEGSKA (reference sequence). The CDR3 is made up of 15 amino acids. The CDR3 region is CSARDPGRSTDTQYF.

The chain links TRBV5-6 to TRBJ2-1. The CDR3 has 12 amino acids. CDR1 is SGHDT and CDR2 is YYEEEE in the germline V gene. Here the CDR3 reads CASSLGAKKQFF.

The gene calls are TRBV12-3 or TRBV12-4 and TRBJ2-5; there is no DNA to check the TCRdb D call of TRBD2. The CDR3 covers 17 residues. The CDR3 region is CASSLGRRRAGGETQYF.

The chain combines TRBV5-6 with TRBJ2-6; TCRdb proposes TRBD1, but this gene call is untestable without DNA. In germline, CDR1 is SGHDT, CDR2 YYEEEE. This CDR3 has 17 amino acids. The CDR3 loop reads CASSPGQGETGANVLTF.

The chain uses TRBV12-3 or TRBV12-4 and TRBJ2-5; the TCRdb D gene call, TRBD1, has no DNA to confirm it. The CDR3 extends over 14 amino acids. CDR3 region: CASSLGPGRETQYF.

CDR3 sequence: CASSPVKKTEYGYTF. V gene TRBV11-2 combines with J gene TRBJ1-2. Germline V gene data show CDR1 as SGHAT and CDR2 as FQNNGV. The CDR3 loop spans 15 amino acids. Variable domain in full (rest from reference TRBV11-2 and TRBJ1-2): EAGVAQSPRYKIIEKRQSVAFWCNPISGHATLYWYQQILGQGPKLLIQFQNNGVVDDSQLPKDRFSAERLKGVDSTLKIQPAKLEDSAVYLCASSPVKKTEYGYTFGSGTRLTVV.

The CDR3 protein is CASSLGSRNDNEQFF. V gene TRBV5-1 combines with J gene TRBJ2-1. Germline values: CDR1 SGHRS, CDR2 YFSETQ. The CDR3 is made up of 15 amino acids.

The chain carries TRBV20-1 and TRBJ2-1; TCRdb's D call, TRBD1, is unchecked because there is no DNA. The CDR3 contains 13 residues. Germline CDR1 reads DFQATT; CDR2 reads SNEGSKA (reference sequence). The CDR3 sequence is CSVGMDSYNEQFF.

The chain couples TRBV6-2 or TRBV6-3 to TRBJ2-2. The germline gives CDR1 MNHEY, CDR2 SVGEGT. CDR3 length equals 17 residues. The CDR3 region is CASRRLSAIYPTGELFF.

V gene TRBV20-1 combines with J gene TRBJ2-3; TCRdb reports TRBD2, a call that lacks DNA to check it against. Germline CDR1 DFQATT, CDR2 SNEGSKA (reference sequence). The CDR3 length is 17 residues. The CDR3 loop is CSARETRGSARTDTQYF.